A selection of T cell receptor beta chains follows, all from one sample in a study of blood T cell repertoires in COVID-19. Profiling relied on immunoSEQ multiplex PCR, and the TCRdb table lists in-frame clones only, not all of them. The table lists approximately 130,000 clones, 75% to 90% of them singletons. The sequenced sample was PBMCs or T cells enriched from blood (not recorded which). These receptors were obtained from a young man who had recovered from COVID-19. The CDR3 runs from the conserved cysteine through the conserved F or W. The order of the fields is D gene, J gene, clone size, V gene, CDR3 DNA, CDR3 protein. D genes are given only for firm matches. Clone sizes are given selectively: once, few, many, or a class where the clone is expanded.

d_call: -; j_call: TRBJ1-1; clone_size: -; v_call: TRBV2; cdr3_nt: TGTGCCAGCAGGGACAGTCTAGGCACTGAAGCTTTCTTT; cdr3_aa: CASRDSLGTEAFF
d_call: -; j_call: TRBJ1-1; clone_size: -; v_call: TRBV2; cdr3_nt: TGTGCCAGCAGTGCAGGGGAGGGCACTGAAGCTTTCTTT; cdr3_aa: CASSAGEGTEAFF
d_call: -; j_call: TRBJ1-1; clone_size: few; v_call: TRBV29-1; cdr3_nt: TGCAGCGCCTCTGTTTCGAACACTGAAGCTTTCTTT; cdr3_aa: CSASVSNTEAFF
d_call: TRBD1; j_call: TRBJ1-5; clone_size: -; v_call: TRBV2; cdr3_nt: TGTGCCAGCAGTGGATCAGGGGGCGGTGCCCCTGTCGATCGGCCCCAGCATTTT; cdr3_aa: CASSGSGGGAPVDRPQHF
d_call: -; j_call: TRBJ2-5; clone_size: -; v_call: TRBV9; cdr3_nt: TGTGCCAGCAGCCCCGGGTACGGACTTCAAGAGACCCAGTACTTC; cdr3_aa: CASSPGYGLQETQYF
d_call: TRBD2; j_call: TRBJ2-1; clone_size: few; v_call: TRBV19; cdr3_nt: TGTGCCAGTAGTACGACTAGCGGGGGGGCCAATGAGCAGTTCTTC; cdr3_aa: CASSTTSGGANEQFF
d_call: TRBD1; j_call: TRBJ1-2; clone_size: -; v_call: TRBV7-8; cdr3_nt: TGTGCCAGCAGCTATCCGAGACAGGGGGGTGGCTACACCTTC; cdr3_aa: CASSYPRQGGGYTF
d_call: -; j_call: TRBJ2-2; clone_size: -; v_call: TRBV5-5; cdr3_nt: TGTGCCAGCAGCATAAACACCGGGGAGCTGTTTTTT; cdr3_aa: CASSINTGELFF
d_call: TRBD1; j_call: TRBJ2-1; clone_size: -; v_call: TRBV7-7; cdr3_nt: TGTGCCAGCAGCTTATTCCAGGGGGACAATGAGCAGTTCTTC; cdr3_aa: CASSLFQGDNEQFF
d_call: -; j_call: TRBJ1-3; clone_size: -; v_call: TRBV5-6; cdr3_nt: TGTGCCAGCAGCTTGGCCCTAGCGTGGGGACCTGGAAACACCATATATTTT; cdr3_aa: CASSLALAWGPGNTIYF
d_call: TRBD2; j_call: TRBJ2-5; clone_size: -; v_call: TRBV11-2; cdr3_nt: TGTGCCAGCAGCCTCGGGACTAGCGGGAGGGGCCAAGAGACCCAGTACTTC; cdr3_aa: CASSLGTSGRGQETQYF
d_call: TRBD2; j_call: TRBJ2-4; clone_size: once; v_call: TRBV12-5; cdr3_nt: TGTGCTAGTGGTTTGGTACTCAGCGGGCTAGCGGGGGCCTCCTTAGCCAAAAACATTCAGTACTTC; cdr3_aa: CASGLVLSGLAGASLAKNIQYF
d_call: TRBD1; j_call: TRBJ1-5; clone_size: -; v_call: TRBV19; cdr3_nt: TGTGCCAGCGGACAGGGGATCCAGCCCCAGCATTTT; cdr3_aa: CASGQGIQPQHF
d_call: -; j_call: TRBJ2-6; clone_size: -; v_call: TRBV10-2; cdr3_nt: TGCGCCGCCCGGGACTCCCGGCTCGGGGCCAACGTCCTGACTTTC; cdr3_aa: CAARDSRLGANVLTF
d_call: -; j_call: TRBJ1-3; clone_size: -; v_call: TRBV6-5; cdr3_nt: TGTGCCAGCAGCCGGGGTGGAGGGGCTGGAAACACCATATATTTT; cdr3_aa: CASSRGGGAGNTIYF
d_call: TRBD2; j_call: TRBJ2-7; clone_size: few; v_call: TRBV2; cdr3_nt: TGTGCCAGCAGTATCATCCTAGCGGGAGGGGACGAGCAGTACTTC; cdr3_aa: CASSIILAGGDEQYF
d_call: -; j_call: TRBJ2-5; clone_size: once; v_call: TRBV3-1/TRBV3-2; cdr3_nt: TGTGCCAGCAGCCAAGATCTAGGGGATACCGACCCCTTCCAAGAGACCCAGTACTTC; cdr3_aa: CASSQDLGDTDPFQETQYF
d_call: -; j_call: TRBJ1-1; clone_size: -; v_call: TRBV18; cdr3_nt: TGTGCCAGCTCACCTCTGGCGGCCGGGAACACTGAAGCTTTCTTT; cdr3_aa: CASSPLAAGNTEAFF
d_call: -; j_call: TRBJ1-1; clone_size: -; v_call: TRBV27; cdr3_nt: TGTGCCAGCTGGCCTGGGGAGGGGAACACTGAAGCTTTCTTT; cdr3_aa: CASWPGEGNTEAFF
d_call: TRBD2; j_call: TRBJ2-1; clone_size: -; v_call: TRBV6-5; cdr3_nt: TGTGCCAGCAGTTTTCCGGGACTAGCGGGACAGAATGAGCAGTTCTTC; cdr3_aa: CASSFPGLAGQNEQFF
d_call: -; j_call: TRBJ1-1; clone_size: -; v_call: TRBV2; cdr3_nt: TGTGCCAGCTCGTCTCAGGGTAGGAAGGCTGAAGCTTTCTTT; cdr3_aa: CASSSQGRKAEAFF
d_call: -; j_call: TRBJ1-3; clone_size: -; v_call: TRBV3-1/TRBV3-2; cdr3_nt: TGTGCCAGCAGCCTTAAAGGGGCGTGGGGAAACACCATATATTTT; cdr3_aa: CASSLKGAWGNTIYF
d_call: TRBD2; j_call: TRBJ2-1; clone_size: -; v_call: TRBV11-1; cdr3_nt: TGTGCCAGCAGCCAGGGGACTAGCGGGAGAAATGAGCAGTTCTTC; cdr3_aa: CASSQGTSGRNEQFF
d_call: -; j_call: TRBJ1-5; clone_size: few; v_call: TRBV10-2; cdr3_nt: TGCGCCAGCAGTGAGTCAGGTGGAGCTGGAGGTCAGCCCCAGCATTTT; cdr3_aa: CASSESGGAGGQPQHF
d_call: -; j_call: TRBJ2-3; clone_size: -; v_call: TRBV5-1; cdr3_nt: TGCGCCAGCAGCTTGGCGATAAGGGGCGAAGCAGATACGCAGTATTTT; cdr3_aa: CASSLAIRGEADTQYF
d_call: -; j_call: TRBJ1-5; clone_size: -; v_call: TRBV6-1; cdr3_nt: TGTGCCAGCAGTGAAGCTCCCGATCAGCCCCAGCATTTT; cdr3_aa: CASSEAPDQPQHF
d_call: -; j_call: TRBJ1-3; clone_size: -; v_call: TRBV2; cdr3_nt: TGTGCCAGCAGGTTGGGAGGGTCTGGAAACACCATATATTTT; cdr3_aa: CASRLGGSGNTIYF
d_call: TRBD2; j_call: TRBJ2-1; clone_size: -; v_call: TRBV10-1; cdr3_nt: TGCGCCAGCAGTGAAACGTCAGCGGGAAAGCAGTTCTTC; cdr3_aa: CASSETSAGKQFF
d_call: -; j_call: TRBJ1-2; clone_size: -; v_call: TRBV6-1; cdr3_nt: TGTGCCAGCAGTGACAGGAATGGCTACACCTTC; cdr3_aa: CASSDRNGYTF
d_call: -; j_call: TRBJ2-5; clone_size: -; v_call: TRBV11-2; cdr3_nt: TGTGCCAGCAGCCCAGTGGGGGCGTACCAAGAGACCCAGTACTTC; cdr3_aa: CASSPVGAYQETQYF
d_call: TRBD1; j_call: TRBJ1-3; clone_size: -; v_call: TRBV5-1; cdr3_nt: TGCGCCAGCAGCCAGCAACCTACAGGGGGCGGGAACACCATATATTTT; cdr3_aa: CASSQQPTGGGNTIYF
d_call: TRBD1; j_call: TRBJ1-5; clone_size: -; v_call: TRBV19; cdr3_nt: TGTGCCAGTAAGGAACAGGGGGCCGCGTACCAGCCCCAGCATTTT; cdr3_aa: CASKEQGAAYQPQHF
d_call: -; j_call: TRBJ1-4; clone_size: -; v_call: TRBV5-1; cdr3_nt: TGCGCCAGCAGCTTGGAGACAGCTCGTAATGAAAAACTGTTTTTT; cdr3_aa: CASSLETARNEKLFF
d_call: TRBD1; j_call: TRBJ2-1; clone_size: -; v_call: TRBV24-1; cdr3_nt: TGTGCCACCAGTGATACGCGACAGGGAAAATACAATGAGCAGTTCTTC; cdr3_aa: CATSDTRQGKYNEQFF
d_call: -; j_call: TRBJ1-2; clone_size: -; v_call: TRBV3-1/TRBV3-2; cdr3_nt: TGTGCCAGCAGCCAACAGGGAGGGGACTATGGCTACACCTTC; cdr3_aa: CASSQQGGDYGYTF
d_call: TRBD1; j_call: TRBJ2-7; clone_size: -; v_call: TRBV3-1/TRBV3-2; cdr3_nt: TGTGCCAGCAGCTCATGGACAGGGACTCACCCGTACGAGCAGTACTTC; cdr3_aa: CASSSWTGTHPYEQYF
d_call: -; j_call: TRBJ1-5; clone_size: few; v_call: TRBV15; cdr3_nt: TGTGCCACCAGCAGAGATCAACAGCCCCAGCATTTT; cdr3_aa: CATSRDQQPQHF
d_call: -; j_call: TRBJ2-2; clone_size: -; v_call: TRBV2; cdr3_nt: TGTGCCAGCAGTAGAGAGGTGTCCGGGGAGCTGTTTTTT; cdr3_aa: CASSREVSGELFF
d_call: TRBD1; j_call: TRBJ1-3; clone_size: -; v_call: TRBV6-1; cdr3_nt: TGTGCCAGCTGTGACAGGGGGTTCTCTGGAAACACCATATATTTT; cdr3_aa: CASCDRGFSGNTIYF
d_call: -; j_call: TRBJ1-2; clone_size: -; v_call: TRBV4-1; cdr3_nt: TGCGCCAGCAGCCAAGCGGAGTCAGCCGCTAACTATGGCTACACCTTC; cdr3_aa: CASSQAESAANYGYTF
d_call: -; j_call: TRBJ2-5; clone_size: -; v_call: TRBV4-1; cdr3_nt: TGCGCCAGCAGCCCGGGGAACAATGGGTACCAAGAGACCCAGTACTTC; cdr3_aa: CASSPGNNGYQETQYF
d_call: -; j_call: TRBJ2-1; clone_size: few; v_call: TRBV1; cdr3_nt: TGCACCAGCAGCCCAAAAGCCGGGACTAGCTCCAATGAGCAGTTCTTC; cdr3_aa: CTSSPKAGTSSNEQFF
d_call: -; j_call: TRBJ1-1; clone_size: once; v_call: TRBV11-2; cdr3_nt: TGTGCCAGCAGCTTAGGGGCCGGAGGGACTGGAGCTTTCTTT; cdr3_aa: CASSLGAGGTGAFF
d_call: -; j_call: TRBJ1-5; clone_size: few; v_call: TRBV19; cdr3_nt: TGTGCCAGTAGTCCCCGACAGTTGAATAGCAATCAGCCCCAGCATTTT; cdr3_aa: CASSPRQLNSNQPQHF
d_call: TRBD1; j_call: TRBJ2-3; clone_size: -; v_call: TRBV4-2; cdr3_nt: TGTGCCAGCAGCCAAGGTAACAAGGCGACAGGGGGTGCAGATACGCAGTATTTT; cdr3_aa: CASSQGNKATGGADTQYF
d_call: -; j_call: TRBJ1-1; clone_size: -; v_call: TRBV4-2; cdr3_nt: TGTGCCAGCCTCGGCGGGGCAAATATGAACACTGAAGCTTTCTTT; cdr3_aa: CASLGGANMNTEAFF
d_call: TRBD2; j_call: TRBJ2-7; clone_size: -; v_call: TRBV5-1; cdr3_nt: TGCGCCAGCAGCTTCCAACTAGCGGGGTCCTACGAGCAGTACTTC; cdr3_aa: CASSFQLAGSYEQYF
d_call: -; j_call: TRBJ1-1; clone_size: -; v_call: TRBV2; cdr3_nt: TGTGCCAGCAGTGAACAGGGGCAGGCTGAAGCTTTCTTT; cdr3_aa: CASSEQGQAEAFF
d_call: TRBD2; j_call: TRBJ2-2; clone_size: -; v_call: TRBV3-1/TRBV3-2; cdr3_nt: TGTGCCAGCAGCCAATGGACGGGGGGGAACACCGGGGAGCTGTTTTTT; cdr3_aa: CASSQWTGGNTGELFF
d_call: -; j_call: TRBJ2-1; clone_size: once; v_call: TRBV5-1; cdr3_nt: TGCGCCAGCAGCTTGACTAGCGAGCAGTTCTTC; cdr3_aa: CASSLTSEQFF
d_call: TRBD2; j_call: TRBJ2-7; clone_size: -; v_call: TRBV7-2; cdr3_nt: TGTGCCAGCAGCTTAGACTTGACAGAACCGGGACTAAGGCACGAGCAGTACTTC; cdr3_aa: CASSLDLTEPGLRHEQYF
d_call: TRBD1; j_call: TRBJ1-2; clone_size: -; v_call: TRBV5-4; cdr3_nt: TGTGCCACTCCGACAGGGGATGGCTACACCTTC; cdr3_aa: CATPTGDGYTF
d_call: TRBD1; j_call: TRBJ2-2; clone_size: -; v_call: TRBV5-6; cdr3_nt: TGTGCCAGCAGCTTGGACAGGGGGGCGGCCGGGGAGCTGTTTTTT; cdr3_aa: CASSLDRGAAGELFF
d_call: TRBD2; j_call: TRBJ2-1; clone_size: once; v_call: TRBV6-5; cdr3_nt: TGTGCCAGCAGTTACTCGAGCCTAGCGGGAGACAATGAGCAGTTCTTC; cdr3_aa: CASSYSSLAGDNEQFF
d_call: -; j_call: TRBJ1-1; clone_size: -; v_call: TRBV7-9; cdr3_nt: TGTGCCAGCACCCTTAACACTGAAGCTTTCTTT; cdr3_aa: CASTLNTEAFF